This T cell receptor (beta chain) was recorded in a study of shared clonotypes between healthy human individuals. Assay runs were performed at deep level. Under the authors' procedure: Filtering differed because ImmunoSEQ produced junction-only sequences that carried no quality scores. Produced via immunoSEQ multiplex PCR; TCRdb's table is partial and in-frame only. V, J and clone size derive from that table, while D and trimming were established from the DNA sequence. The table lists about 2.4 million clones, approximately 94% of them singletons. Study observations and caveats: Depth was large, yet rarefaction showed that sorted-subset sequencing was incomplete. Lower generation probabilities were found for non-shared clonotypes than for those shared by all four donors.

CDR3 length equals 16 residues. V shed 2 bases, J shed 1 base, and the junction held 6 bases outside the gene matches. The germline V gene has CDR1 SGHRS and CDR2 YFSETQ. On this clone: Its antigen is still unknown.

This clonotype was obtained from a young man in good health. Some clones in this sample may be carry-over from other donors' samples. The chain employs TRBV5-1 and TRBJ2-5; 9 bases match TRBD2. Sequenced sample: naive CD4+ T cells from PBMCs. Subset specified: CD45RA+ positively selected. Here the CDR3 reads CASSLGGRGIQETQYF. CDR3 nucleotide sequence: TGCGCCAGCAGCTTAGGCGGGAGGGGAATCCAAGAGACCCAGTACTTC.